These 17 T cell receptor beta chains were all obtained from the same sample, sequenced in a study of T cell responses to AZD1222 COVID-19 vaccine. Sequenced by immunoSEQ multiplex PCR; TCRdb stores in-frame clones only, minus some. This sample has around 160,000 clones, with around 91% found just once. The specimen was peripheral blood, collected on day 0 of AZD1222 vaccination. These receptors all come from an adult in good health.

The chain has TRBV4-1 and TRBJ1-1; no clear D gene. Germline lookup yields CDR1 MGHRA and CDR2 YSYEKL. Trimming removed 3 bases from V and 1 base from J, with 6 bases in between. The CDR3 runs 13 residues. The CDR3 loop is CASSHQQNTEAFF. The CDR3 nucleotides are TGCGCCAGCAGCCATCAGCAGAACACTGAAGCTTTCTTT.

The chain joins TRBV7-2 to TRBJ2-7; 12 bases line up with TRBD2. Germline lookup yields CDR1 SGHTA and CDR2 FQGNSA. The CDR3 is made up of 15 amino acids. J was trimmed by 5 bases and V by 5 bases; bases with no gene match: 7. CDR3 loop: CASSILAGGPNEQYF. As DNA, the CDR3 is TGTGCCAGCAGCATTCTAGCGGGAGGGCCTAACGAGCAGTACTTC.

This chain links TRBV6-5 with TRBJ2-7, with 10 nucleotides matching TRBD2. Germline assignment: CDR1 MNHEY and CDR2 SVGAGI. The CDR3 is 16 residues long. V shed 0 bases and J 4 bases; nucleotides not matched to a gene: 6. CDR3 nucleotide sequence: TGTGCCAGCAGTTACTCGGAGCGGGAGGGTTTTTACGAGCAGTACTTC. Protein sequence: CASSYSEREGFYEQYF.

This clone has only one observation. The chain is built from TRBV19 and TRBJ1-4; the match to TRBD1 covers 7 bases. The CDR3 runs 16 residues. Germline V lookup: CDR1 LNHDA, CDR2 SQIVND (reference sequence). V was clipped by 6 bases and J by 8 bases; unmatched bases: 15. The CDR3 loop is CASRNTGDRSREKLFF. In DNA form, the CDR3 reads TGTGCCAGTAGAAATACAGGGGACCGTTCTCGCGAAAAACTGTTTTTT.

The genes are TRBV6-2 or TRBV6-3 and TRBJ2-1; D not certain. Trimming stripped 2 bases from V and 8 bases from J, with 13 bases between. CDR3 size: 14 residues. In germline, CDR1 is MNHEY, CDR2 SVGEGT. DNA of the CDR3: TGTGCCAGCAGTTACCCCCGCACTATTGATGAGCAGTTCTTC. It translates to CASSYPRTIDEQFF.

The chain combines TRBV28 with TRBJ1-2; D gene uncertain. CDR3 length: 13 residues. Between the trimmed V and J ends, which lost 7 bases and 3 bases, there was a span of 12 bases. The germline gives CDR1 MDHEN, CDR2 SYDVKM. The DNA for the CDR3 is TGTGCCAGCAACTTACCCGGGGACTATGGCTACACCTTC. Translating it yields CASNLPGDYGYTF.

The CDR3 DNA reads TGTGCCAGCAGGAAGGGGAGGGGGAATCAGCCCCAGCATTTT. Its translation: CASRKGRGNQPQHF. The genes are TRBV2 and TRBJ1-5; D is possibly TRBD1 (6 bases). Germline-derived CDR1 and CDR2 are SNHLY and FYNNEI. The CDR3 is 14 residues long. Between the trimmed V and J ends, which lost 6 bases and 4 bases, there was a span of 13 bases.

The chain uses TRBV5-5 and TRBJ1-2; D may be TRBD1 (6 bases). V was trimmed by 0 bases and J by 3 bases, leaving 12 bases between them. The germline gives CDR1 SGHKS, CDR2 YYEKEE (reference sequence). This CDR3 is built from 15 residues. This chain's CDR3 is CASSLGSGVDYGYTF. The CDR3 DNA sequence: TGTGCCAGCAGCTTGGGGTCAGGGGTGGACTATGGCTACACCTTC.

The chain recombines TRBV28 with TRBJ1-2; perhaps TRBD1 as D (6 bases). Trimming took 8 bases from V and 2 from J, leaving 15 bases between them. The CDR3 has 14 amino acids. The germline V gene encodes CDR1 MDHEN and CDR2 SYDVKM. The CDR3 here is CASSLRTVNYGYTF. CDR3 sequence (DNA): TGTGCCAGCTCCCTTCGGACAGTCAACTATGGCTACACCTTC.

The chain is built from TRBV28 and TRBJ1-4; D call uncertain. From germline, CDR1 is MDHEN and CDR2 SYDVKM. The CDR3 totals 11 residues. Deletions cut 7 bases from V and 6 bases from J, with 6 bases between. In nucleotides, the CDR3 is TGTGCCAGCATGGGGTATGAAAAACTGTTTTTT. Translation gives CASMGYEKLFF.

This clone rates as medium-sized (0.01 to 0.1%). The chain recombines TRBV19 with TRBJ1-2, with unresolved D. V lost 3 bases, J lost 8 bases, and 16 bases lay in between. This CDR3 comprises 14 residues. Germline V gene data show CDR1 as LNHDA and CDR2 as SQIVND (reference sequence). DNA of the CDR3: TGTGCCAGTAGTATTTCAGCGGCAGCTTCCGGCTACACCTTC. It is translated as CASSISAAASGYTF. Based on the CDR3 plus reference TRBV19 and TRBJ1-2, the full variable domain is DGGITQSPKYLFRKEGQNVTLSCEQNLNHDAMYWYRQDPGQGLRLIYYSQIVNDFQKGDIAEGYSVSREKKESFPLTVTSAQKNPTAFYLCASSISAAASGYTFGSGTRLTVV.

The table lists this clone with a count of one. The genes are TRBV11-3 and TRBJ2-1; no firm D call. V lost 1 base and J lost 5, with 9 bases in between. CDR3 length: 14 amino acids. Germline CDR1 reads SGHNT; CDR2 reads YENEEA. CDR3 protein: CASSLGQSHNEQFF. CDR3 sequence (DNA): TGTGCCAGCAGCTTAGGCCAATCCCACAATGAGCAGTTCTTC.

The gene calls are TRBV7-2 and TRBJ2-3; no clear D gene. V was clipped by 4 bases and J by 5 bases, with 7 bases between them. The CDR3 consists of 12 residues. In germline, CDR1 is SGHTA, CDR2 FQGNSA. CDR3 region: CASSSVQDTQYF. The CDR3, as DNA: TGTGCCAGCAGCTCCGTACAAGATACGCAGTATTTT.

The rearrangement links TRBV7-9 to TRBJ1-5; perhaps TRBD1 as D (5 bases). CDR1 and CDR2 (germline): SEHNR, FQNEAQ (reference sequence). Trimming removed 1 base at V and 7 bases at J, with 11 bases between. This CDR3 region has 14 residues. The chain's CDR3 is CASSLGREGQPQHF. In DNA form, the CDR3 reads TGTGCCAGCAGCTTAGGACGGGAGGGGCAGCCCCAGCATTTT.

The CDR3 spells CASSLDVGNSPLHF. CDR3 coding DNA: TGCGCCAGCAGCTTGGACGTAGGTAATTCACCCCTCCACTTT. The chain combines TRBV5-1 with TRBJ1-6; D uncertain. Germline CDR1 reads SGHRS; CDR2 reads YFSETQ. The CDR3 runs to 14 residues. V lost 0 bases and J 6 bases, leaving 7 bases between the germline ends.

The chain carries TRBV5-4 and TRBJ2-3; 8 bases are shared with TRBD2. The CDR3 sequence is 15 residues long. Germline CDR1 reads SGHNT; CDR2 reads YYREEE (reference sequence). The V segment lost 4 bases and the J segment 3 bases; nucleotides outside the gene matches: 7. The DNA for the CDR3 is TGTGCCAGCAGCGCCTACAGCGGGAGTACAGATACGCAGTATTTT. This encodes CASSAYSGSTDTQYF.

CDR3 protein: CASTPGQGAQPQHF. The CDR3, as DNA: TGTGCCAGTACCCCGGGACAGGGAGCCCAGCCCCAGCATTTT. This chain connects TRBV19 to TRBJ1-5; TRBD1 matches 9 bases. The length of the CDR3 is 14 residues. After removal of 7 bases from V and 7 bases from J, the junction contained 8 bases not matched to a gene. The germline CDR1 and CDR2 sequences are LNHDA and SQIVND (reference sequence).